The source of this T cell receptor beta chain is a study of beta chain features in type 1 diabetes. The CDR3 totals 15 residues. The V and J ends lost 0 bases and 4 bases respectively, with 13 bases between them. Germline V gene sequence: CDR1 SGHDT, CDR2 YYEEEE. Study results and caveats: Shorter TCRB CDR3s, moderately but significantly so, marked every one of the four CD4+ subsets in Type 1 diabetes patients. It was not settled here whether HLA type affects TCRB rearrangement. The cDNA sequencing approach could over-represent high-TCR-expressing cells.

This clone was detected a few times. Antigen unknown. Expressed TCRB transcripts were sequenced, since all the RNA that had been isolated was reverse transcribed. The table came from immunoSEQ multiplex PCR; TCRdb's copy has only in-frame clones and leaves some out. The sample has 350,000 to 450,000 clones; 14% are singletons. This clonotype was obtained from a man aged 25 to 40 in good health. The sample comprised naive CD4+ T cells from blood. The genes are TRBV5-6 and TRBJ1-1; possible D gene TRBD1, 5 bases. The CDR3 sequence is CASSLAVGASTEAFF. DNA for the CDR3: TGTGCCAGCAGCTTGGCCGTCGGGGCGAGCACTGAAGCTTTCTTT.